This T cell receptor beta chain was identified in a study of blood T cell repertoires in COVID-19. All enrollees were about 18 to 89 years old and from roughly 26 US areas. Sequencing used immunoSEQ multiplex PCR; TCRdb keeps in-frame clones, though not all of them. The sample consists of 310,000 or so clones, 87% of them appearing once. Sequencing input: PBMCs or T cells enriched from blood (not recorded which). This receptor was obtained from a woman aged 18-29 years who had recovered from COVID-19.

This chain's CDR3 is CASSTSSGELFF. The CDR3, as DNA: TGTGCCAGCTCAACTAGCTCTGGAGAACTGTTTTTT. The rearrangement uses TRBV18 and TRBJ1-4, with D unresolved. The V end was cut by 5 bases, the J end by 12 bases, with 13 bases between. Germline V gene lookup returns CDR1 KGHSH and CDR2 LQKENI. The CDR3 consists of 12 residues.